The 30 T cell receptor beta chains below were found in one sample sequenced in a study of shared clonotypes between healthy human individuals. Method: immunoSEQ multiplex PCR; TCRdb's copy keeps in-frame clones and lacks some. This sample has about 1.5 million clones, with approximately 98% found just once. Sequenced: naive CD4+ T cells sorted from blood. Documented subset: CD45RA+ positively selected. These receptors all stem from a man under 40 in good health.

This sequence joins TRBV7-6 and TRBJ2-7; 7 nucleotides line up with TRBD2. V lost 5 bases and J lost 7; bases outside the gene matches: 11. Per germline, CDR1 SGHVS and CDR2 FNYEAQ. CDR3 size: 14 residues. The chain's CDR3 is CASSKRTRDWEQYF. The DNA for the CDR3 is TGTGCCAGCAGCAAGCGGACTAGGGATTGGGAGCAGTACTTC.

V usage is TRBV2 and J usage is TRBJ2-1; no clear D gene. V lost 5 bases and J 7 bases, leaving 9 bases between the germline ends. The germline CDR1 and CDR2 sequences are SNHLY and FYNNEI. The CDR3 sequence is 12 residues long. The CDR3 sequence is CASSYYGNEQFF. The CDR3 DNA follows: TGTGCCAGCAGTTATTATGGTAATGAGCAGTTCTTC.

CDR3 DNA: TGTGCCAGCAGCTTATTTCTGGACAGTCAGTACTTC. It is translated as CASSLFLDSQYF. This rearrangement joins TRBV7-8 to TRBJ2-4, with D perhaps TRBD1 (6 bases). Germline V gene lookup returns CDR1 SGHVS and CDR2 FQNEAQ. The CDR3 sequence is 12 residues long. Trimming removed 2 bases from V and 12 bases from J, with 11 bases in between.

This chain connects TRBV9 to TRBJ2-2; D might be TRBD1 or TRBD2, each matching 5 bases. CDR3 length equals 15 residues. CDR1 is SGDLS and CDR2 is YYNGEE in the germline V gene. With 4 bases removed from V and 7 bases from J, the gap between germline ends came to 17 bases. Written as DNA, the CDR3 is TGTGCCAGCAGCCCGGCCGGGACCTCTAGCGGGGAGCTGTTTTTT. Protein product: CASSPAGTSSGELFF.

The sample holds one count of this clone. The genes are TRBV6-1 and TRBJ1-5, with 8 positions matching TRBD1. The CDR3 runs 14 residues. CDR1 is MNHNS and CDR2 is SASEGT in the germline V gene. The V gene end was trimmed by 5 bases and the J gene end by 5 bases; junction bases not matched to a gene: 5. The CDR3 sequence is CASSNTGGDQPQHF. The DNA for the CDR3 is TGTGCCAGCAGTAATACAGGGGGAGATCAGCCCCAGCATTTT.

The V gene is TRBV5-1, the J gene TRBJ2-5, with TRBD2 identical over 14 bases. The V segment lost 3 bases and the J segment 4 bases; nucleotides outside the gene matches: 5. The germline V gene encodes CDR1 SGHRS and CDR2 YFSETQ. The CDR3 is 16 residues long. CDR3 DNA: TGCGCCAGCAGCTCAGGACTAGCGGGAGGTGCAGAGACCCAGTACTTC. It specifies CASSSGLAGGAETQYF.

The DNA of the CDR3 is TGTGCCAGCAGTGGTACAAGAGGCTACGAGCAGTACTTC. Its translation is CASSGTRGYEQYF. The rearrangement joins TRBV2 to TRBJ2-7; no definite D call. Germline assignment: CDR1 SNHLY and CDR2 FYNNEI. V shed 4 bases and J shed 3 bases, with 10 bases lying between them. The CDR3 contains 13 residues.

As DNA, the CDR3 is TGCGCCAGCAGCCAAGATACGGGTTATGAGCAGTTCTTC. Its protein product is CASSQDTGYEQFF. The V call is TRBV4-1, the J call TRBJ2-1, with D uncertain. Trimming removed 0 bases at V and 8 bases at J, with 8 bases between. The CDR3 has 13 amino acids. CDR1 MGHRA and CDR2 YSYEKL come from the germline V gene.

The chain employs TRBV18 and TRBJ2-1; 9 bases agree with TRBD2. The germline V gene has CDR1 KGHSH and CDR2 LQKENI. This CDR3 region has 15 residues. The ends lost 2 bases at V and 7 bases at J; junction bases unmatched: 6. Here the CDR3 DNA reads TGTGCCAGCTCACCAAAGGGGACTAGCTCAAATGAGCAGTTCTTC. It is translated as CASSPKGTSSNEQFF.

The chain joins TRBV16 to TRBJ1-1; D not certain. Germline lookup yields CDR1 KGHSY and CDR2 FQNENV. The CDR3 has 14 residues. V was trimmed by 6 bases and J by 12 bases, leaving 23 bases between them. The CDR3: CASSQLPGFRYTFF. The CDR3 nucleotides are TGTGCCAGCAGTCAGCTGCCGGGGTTTCGGTATACTTTCTTT.

The chain couples TRBV9 to TRBJ1-1, with D unresolved. Germline lookup yields CDR1 SGDLS and CDR2 YYNGEE. Trimming took 0 bases from V and 3 from J, leaving 6 bases between them. This CDR3 has 13 residues. DNA of the CDR3: TGTGCCAGCAGCGTAGTGAGTTACACTGAAGCTTTCTTT. It codes for CASSVVSYTEAFF.

The chain recombines TRBV5-1 with TRBJ2-1, with 13 bases aligning to TRBD2. The CDR3 has 18 amino acids. Germline CDR1 is SGHRS and CDR2 is YFSETQ. V was clipped by 3 bases and J by 8 bases; unmatched bases: 14. CDR3 region: CASSWSGGLAGDIDEQFF. Here the CDR3 DNA reads TGCGCCAGCAGCTGGTCCGGAGGACTAGCGGGAGATATAGATGAGCAGTTCTTC.

The rearrangement links TRBV5-1 to TRBJ1-2; weak D call: TRBD1 (6 bases). The CDR3 totals 15 residues. V was cut by 8 bases and J by 0 bases, with 17 bases left in between. Germline V lookup: CDR1 SGHRS, CDR2 YFSETQ. CDR3 sequence: CASSRQDPTNYGYTF. In nucleotides, the CDR3 is TGCGCCAGTTCGCGACAGGACCCCACTAACTATGGCTACACCTTC.

The chain has TRBV15 and TRBJ2-3, with a possible D match to TRBD2 (5 bases). Trimming left V 1 base short and J 7 bases short, with 9 bases between. The length of the CDR3 is 13 residues. Germline V gives CDR1 LNHNV, CDR2 YYDKDF (reference sequence). The CDR3 nucleotides are TGTGCCACCAGCAGAGCCCGGGAAAATACGCAGTATTTT. Encoded protein: CATSRARENTQYF.

The chain has TRBV19 and TRBJ1-4; D possibly corresponds to TRBD1 (6 bases). Germline values: CDR1 LNHDA, CDR2 SQIVND (reference sequence). Trimming stripped 4 bases from V and 5 bases from J, with 11 bases between. This CDR3 comprises 14 residues. CDR3 coding DNA: TGTGCCAGTAGTACGTGGACAGACAATGAAAAACTGTTTTTT. It translates to CASSTWTDNEKLFF. Full variable domain (missing parts from reference TRBV19 and TRBJ1-4): DGGITQSPKYLFRKEGQNVTLSCEQNLNHDAMYWYRQDPGQGLRLIYYSQIVNDFQKGDIAEGYSVSREKKESFPLTVTSAQKNPTAFYLCASSTWTDNEKLFFGSGTQLSVL.

V is TRBV25-1 and J is TRBJ2-3; TRBD2 aligns across 8 bases. The CDR3 runs 17 residues. Germline V gene lookup returns CDR1 MGHDK and CDR2 SYGVNS. V was clipped by 8 bases and J by 2 bases; unmatched bases: 15. The CDR3: CASASGRGGSITDTQYF. For the CDR3, the DNA is TGTGCCAGCGCTTCCGGGAGGGGTGGGTCGATCACAGATACGCAGTATTTT.

This chain connects TRBV4-1 to TRBJ2-6; TRBD1 agrees at 7 bases. V shed 1 base, J shed 0 bases, and the junction held 9 bases outside the gene matches. Germline V gives CDR1 MGHRA, CDR2 YSYEKL. CDR3 length equals 19 residues. The DNA for the CDR3 is TGCGCCAGCAGCCAAGGGTACAGGGGCAAGAGCTCTGGGGCCAACGTCCTGACTTTC. Translating gives CASSQGYRGKSSGANVLTF.

This clone was picked up one time. This chain links TRBV5-6 with TRBJ2-3; no firm D call. The V end was cut by 1 base, the J end by 6 bases, with 6 bases between. The CDR3 totals 12 residues. Germline assignment: CDR1 SGHDT and CDR2 YYEEEE. The CDR3 sequence is CASSLKADTQYF. The CDR3, as DNA: TGTGCCAGCAGCTTGAAAGCGGATACGCAGTATTTT.

This chain connects TRBV4-1 to TRBJ1-2; D remains ambiguous. The CDR3 runs to 11 residues. The germline gives CDR1 MGHRA, CDR2 YSYEKL. Trimming stripped 4 bases from V and 7 bases from J, with 7 bases between. The CDR3 loop is CASSPSGGYTF. The CDR3 coding sequence is TGCGCCAGCAGCCCTTCGGGTGGCTACACCTTC.

This chain uses TRBV25-1 with TRBJ2-3; 9 bases are shared with TRBD1. Germline V gene data show CDR1 as MGHDK and CDR2 as SYGVNS. The CDR3 is 13 residues long. Trimming took 8 bases from V and 5 from J; bases not matched to a gene: 5. CDR3 in DNA: TGTGCCAGCCGGGACAGGGCTATAGATACGCAGTATTTT. This translates into CASRDRAIDTQYF.

The CDR3, as DNA: TGCGCCAGCAGTCAGACTAGCGGGGTTTACAATGAGCAGTTCTTC. Its translation: CASSQTSGVYNEQFF. This chain uses TRBV5-1 with TRBJ2-1; 11 bases fit TRBD2. Germline lookup yields CDR1 SGHRS and CDR2 YFSETQ. V was clipped by 5 bases and J by 4 bases; unmatched bases: 5. The CDR3 loop spans 15 amino acids.

The V gene is TRBV6-5, the J gene TRBJ2-1; 9 bases are a match to TRBD2. Germline trimming cut 4 bases from V and 7 bases from J; bases unmatched to any gene: 11. The CDR3 contains 16 residues. Germline V gene sequence: CDR1 MNHEY, CDR2 SVGAGI. The CDR3 nucleotides read TGTGCCAGCAGTTCCCCCAGTAGCGGGAGTATGAATGAGCAGTTCTTC. This codes for CASSSPSSGSMNEQFF.

This chain uses TRBV5-4 with TRBJ2-5; perhaps TRBD1 as D (5 bases). The V end was cut by 0 bases, the J end by 4 bases, with 7 bases between. The CDR3 runs 13 residues. Germline loops: CDR1 SGHNT, CDR2 YYREEE (reference sequence). In DNA form, the CDR3 reads TGTGCCAGCAGCTTGGACAGGACAGAGACCCAGTACTTC. Protein product: CASSLDRTETQYF. Combining the CDR3 with reference TRBV5-4 and TRBJ2-5 gives the whole variable domain ETGVTQSPTHLIKTRGQQVTLRCSSQSGHNTVSWYQQALGQGPQFIFQYYREEENGRGNFPPRFSGLQFPNYSSELNVNALELDDSALYLCASSLDRTETQYFGPGTRLLVL.

This clone was observed a single time. This rearrangement joins TRBV11-2 to TRBJ2-1; D remains unclear. With 3 bases removed from V and 2 bases from J, the gap between germline ends came to 11 bases. The CDR3 runs 15 residues. Germline values: CDR1 SGHAT, CDR2 FQNNGV. CDR3 nucleotide sequence: TGTGCCAGCAGCTTTTTCCGGGTCCCCTACAATGAGCAGTTCTTC. It encodes CASSFFRVPYNEQFF.

This rearrangement joins TRBV18 to TRBJ2-1; D gene ambiguous. V gave up 0 bases and J gave up 8 bases, with 14 bases separating them. Germline V gene lookup returns CDR1 KGHSH and CDR2 LQKENI. The CDR3 spans 15 residues. The CDR3 DNA reads as TGTGCCAGCTCACCACCGGGTAGGGATTGGTATGAGCAGTTCTTC. As protein: CASSPPGRDWYEQFF.

The chain is built from TRBV2 and TRBJ1-2; D unclear. Germline V gene data show CDR1 as SNHLY and CDR2 as FYNNEI. The CDR3 totals 13 residues. The V end was cut by 7 bases, the J end by 7 bases, with 16 bases between. Written as DNA, the CDR3 is TGTGCCAGCATTCCGGGAATTTCTGGTGGCTACACCTTC. As protein: CASIPGISGGYTF.

V gene TRBV7-2 combines with J gene TRBJ2-2; D remains ambiguous. The CDR3 runs 13 residues. Germline V gene sequence: CDR1 SGHTA, CDR2 FQGNSA. V dropped 3 bases and J dropped 7 bases, with 9 bases sitting between them. The CDR3 DNA reads as TGTGCCAGCAGCTTCCAAGTTGGCGGGGAGCTGTTTTTT. Protein sequence: CASSFQVGGELFF.

This clone occurred once. J is TRBJ2-7 and V is TRBV21-1; the table's TRBD1 call for D was not verified on the DNA. TRBV21-1 is a documented pseudogene. The CDR3 consists of 13 residues. The CDR3 nucleotides are TGTGCCGGGTCAAGGACAGGGGGTTCCGAGCAGTACTTC. Translated: CAGSRTGGSEQYF.

The V gene is TRBV18, the J gene TRBJ1-1, with TRBD1 as a possible D gene (5 bases). Germline CDR1 reads KGHSH; CDR2 reads LQKENI. This CDR3 is 12 amino acids long. Trimming took 6 bases from V and 8 from J, leaving 13 bases between them. The CDR3, as DNA: TGTGCCAGCTCCCAATACGACAGAGAAGCTTTCTTT. This codes for CASSQYDREAFF.

This chain connects TRBV4-3 to TRBJ2-1; TRBD1 might be the D (5 bases). This CDR3 has 14 amino acids. The V gene's germline CDR1 is LGHNA and CDR2 YSLEER. Trimming took off 2 bases at V and 4 bases at J, with 9 bases between the two ends. CDR3 in DNA: TGCGCCAGCAGCCAACTAAGACAGTACAATGAGCAGTTCTTC. Amino acid sequence: CASSQLRQYNEQFF.